This TCR beta chain derives from a study of shared clonotypes between healthy human individuals (TCRdb year 2020). As for the study more broadly: The cohort included a few men and a couple of women between 18 and 49 years of age. For each donor, CD4 naive and CD4 memory were each given three plates, CD8 naive was given two plates, and CD8 memory was given one plate. Blood TCR repertoires of a handful of healthy adults were deeply sequenced to estimate repertoire size and the extent of clonotype sharing between individuals. Different laboratories and diverse techniques were used to prepare libraries and sequence TCR repertoires, to increase sequencing depth and limit assay-specific biases. Between about 0.9 and 10 billion PBMCs per donor were obtained by leukapheresis. Overall study outcomes, separate from this receptor: Estimated clonotype richness was generally larger for naive than for memory subsets. Pairwise subsampling indicated that sequencing depth was expected to affect the degree of clonotype sharing among donors. Even with the large sequencing depth, rarefaction of the sorted-subset datasets indicated that sequencing was incomplete. Only blood was sampled, and tissue TCR repertoires likely differ from those in blood. About 4.5% of naive CD4, 3.5% of naive CD8, roughly 2.5% of memory CD4, and 0.35% to 0.5% of memory CD8 clonotypes were shared across four donors. Because the study included a small number of donors, the genetic and exposure-history diversity represented was limited. Higher generation probabilities were observed for clonotypes shared by all four sorted-subset donors than for non-shared clonotypes.

TCR CDR3 regions were amplified from genomic DNA by multiplex PCR using the deep immunoSEQ assay. For each cell subset, the extracted genomic DNA was distributed evenly across all wells of several immunoSEQ 96-well plates, and each plate served as one replicate. For sorted subsets, about 200 ng genomic DNA, equal to 30,000 or so T cell genomes, was loaded into each replicate PCR. Purified libraries were measured with a Qubit 3.0 fluorometer, size-checked on a Bioanalyzer 2100, and measured again with the KAPA Library Quantification kit. Every immunoSEQ 96-well plate was sequenced on a separate single-read 150-cycle Illumina NextSeq 550 flow cell. As for the authors' bioinformatics: The immunoSEQ output contained only junctional sequences without quality scores, so filtering could not match that applied to full-length reads. Sequences were annotated with PyIR, a Python wrapper for IgBLAST v1.9, and V/J genes and CDR3 were assigned using IMGT germline references. Reads with weak V/J assignments (E-value above 1e-6), missing CDR3, stop codons, out-of-frame junctions, or ambiguous translated residues were removed. V3J clonotypes were defined as sequences sharing the same inferred V gene, J gene, and CDR3 amino acid sequence. To compute the percentage overlap between repertoires, the number of shared unique clonotypes was divided by the size of the smaller repertoire. Repertoire richness was assessed with RTK rarefaction, the Chao1 estimator, and Recon v2.1 estimates of unobserved clonotypes. OLGA was used to compute generation probabilities for all TCRbeta clonotypes that the gDNA method yielded from a handful of donors. TCRdb took this table from immuneACCESS and kept in-frame rearrangements with V and J called. Such tables lack part of the clones; where checked against another copy, unresolved V genes explain under half of the gap, and the rest is unexplained. That table gives V, J and clone size, and the DNA gave D and trimming. The sample includes some 690,000 clones, with 90% observed a single time. Of the sample, about 33% falls within the top ten clones.

The donors were healthy, HIV-negative adults with no recently reported acute infections or vaccinations. All donors were Caucasian adults living in Nashville, Tennessee, USA. CD8 memory samples combined magnetically selected CD45RO+ cells with CCR7-negative CD45RA+ effector memory (TemRA) cells. Blood was obtained by leukapheresis, after which PBMCs were separated by Ficoll-Histopaque density gradient centrifugation and cryopreserved in liquid nitrogen vapor phase. Analytical flow cytometry was used to check the purity and quantity of each magnetically sorted T cell population. Each sorted fraction had its genomic DNA isolated and then quantified by UV absorbance on a Nanodrop 2000c. Notes on this clone: It has no known antigen specificity. Per-base quality was not reported, and no clone a single base away is much larger than it.

Trimming costs V 5 bases and J 5 bases, and their ends lie 13 bases apart. From its cysteine to its phenylalanine, the CDR3 spans 13 amino acids. This entry keeps only the CDR3 DNA: 39 bases, framed from base 1. CDR1 MNHEY and CDR2 SVGAGI were looked up in the germline V gene. The material sequenced was memory CD8+ T cells from PBMCs. Taken with the paper, the label for cell subset or site translates to: CD45RO+ cells pooled with CCR7-negative TemRA cells. The chain is made from TRBV6-5 and TRBJ2-7; the D gene is perhaps TRBD1, from 5 matching bases. This TCR was recovered from a man between 18 and 35 years old in good health. Some clones in this sample may be carry-over from other donors' samples. In nucleotides, the sequence is TGTGCCAGCAGTCAAAGCAGGGTGAACGAGCAGTACTTC. The encoded protein is CASSQSRVNEQYF.